Here is one T cell receptor beta chain with its context. All enrollees were roughly 18 to 100 years old and from about 25 US areas. Cohort 3 donors counted as recovered after two negative PCRs, clearance, or resolved symptoms. The sample belongs to a study of blood T cell repertoires in COVID-19. Study-wide background: Sites across the United States, Italy and Spain contributed samples from acute and convalescent COVID-19. In each case, the material was cDNA or gDNA derived from T cells, B-cell-depleted T cells, or PBMCs.

Clones were read by immunoSEQ multiplex PCR, and TCRdb kept only the in-frame ones, dropping some. The sample has about 180,000 clones, about 88% seen once. This TCR was recovered from a woman aged 18-30 years who had recovered from COVID-19. Sequences were obtained from PBMCs or T cells enriched from blood (not recorded which).

In DNA form, the CDR3 reads TGCGCCAGCAGCAGTCGGCAGGGAAGGTCCTACGAGCAGTACTTC. Translation gives CASSSRQGRSYEQYF. The chain has TRBV4-1 and TRBJ2-7, with a tentative D call TRBD1 (5 bases). Germline CDR1 MGHRA, CDR2 YSYEKL. Deletions cut 5 bases from V and 1 base from J, with 15 bases between. The CDR3 contains 15 residues.